A single sample is the source of the 21 T cell receptor beta chains below, sequenced in a study of blood T cell repertoires in COVID-19. Profiled with immunoSEQ multiplex PCR; TCRdb holds only in-frame clones, not every one. Here the sample spans under 250,000 clones, roughly 85% being singletons. The sequencing sample was made of peripheral blood. The receptors derive from a woman in her thirties or forties with active or convalescent COVID-19.

This clone was found once. This chain connects TRBV12-5 to TRBJ1-2, with D uncertain. Germline loops: CDR1 LGHNT, CDR2 FRNRAP. V lost 1 base and J lost 10, with 16 bases in between. The CDR3 consists of 14 residues. The CDR3 here is CASGLGRVRTSYTF. CDR3 nucleotides: TGTGCTAGTGGTTTGGGCCGTGTTCGGACTTCCTACACCTTC.

This chain links TRBV29-1 with TRBJ1-2, with 10 bases aligning to TRBD1. CDR3 size: 12 residues. Germline CDR1 reads SQVTM; CDR2 reads ANQGSEA. Losses at the gene ends were 7 bases for V and 7 bases for J; bases not matched to a gene: 6. The CDR3: CSAGTGDLGYTF. The CDR3 DNA sequence: TGCAGCGCCGGGACAGGGGACCTTGGCTACACCTTC.

This rearrangement joins TRBV4-2 to TRBJ2-2, with 7 positions matching TRBD2. The CDR3 totals 16 residues. The ends lost 6 bases at V and 0 bases at J; junction bases unmatched: 7. Germline assignment: CDR1 LGHNA and CDR2 YNFKEQ. CDR3 residues: CASRPLAGANTGELFF. CDR3 nucleotides: TGTGCCAGCAGACCGTTAGCGGGCGCGAACACCGGGGAGCTGTTTTTT.

This clone appeared a few times. The rearrangement uses TRBV11-3 and TRBJ1-5; 8 bases match TRBD1. J gave up 3 bases and V 4 bases, and 2 bases lay outside the gene matches. Germline loops: CDR1 SGHNT, CDR2 YENEEA. This CDR3 comprises 14 residues. CDR3: CASSSGQANQPQHF. CDR3 sequence (DNA): TGTGCCAGCAGCTCGGGACAGGCCAATCAGCCCCAGCATTTT.

The chain's CDR3 is CASSPGVTEAFF. CDR3 sequence (DNA): TGTGCCAGCAGCCCCGGGGTGACTGAAGCTTTCTTT. The chain joins TRBV7-8 to TRBJ1-1, with no clear D. V was clipped by 5 bases and J by 5 bases, with 9 bases between them. Germline V lookup: CDR1 SGHVS, CDR2 FQNEAQ. The CDR3 totals 12 residues.

This clone was recorded a few times. The chain couples TRBV29-1 to TRBJ1-2; 10 positions match TRBD1. In germline, CDR1 is SQVTM, CDR2 ANQGSEA. The CDR3 sequence is 12 residues long. V trimming: 8 bases; J trimming: 8 bases; junction bases outside the gene matches: 8. The CDR3 spells CSLGDRGRGYTF. The CDR3 DNA reads as TGCAGCCTGGGGGACAGGGGACGGGGCTACACCTTC.

This chain joins TRBV28 and TRBJ2-5, with 8 bases aligning to TRBD1. From germline, CDR1 is MDHEN and CDR2 SYDVKM. There are 14 residues in the CDR3. V gave up 7 bases and J gave up 5 bases; unmatched junction bases: 9. The CDR3 sequence is CASTLGTGLETQYF. The CDR3 DNA reads TGTGCCAGCACCTTGGGGACAGGCCTCGAGACCCAGTACTTC.

There are many counts of this clone. The V gene is TRBV24-1, the J gene TRBJ2-3; 10 bases fit TRBD1. Per the germline V gene, CDR1 is KGHDR and CDR2 is SFDVKD. The CDR3 length is 15 residues. The J segment lost 5 bases and the V segment lost 1 base, leaving 2 bases of the junction unmatched. The CDR3, as DNA: TGTGCCACCAGTGATTTCGACAGGGGGCAAGATACGCAGTATTTT. It specifies CATSDFDRGQDTQYF.

The count of this clone is one. The chain combines TRBV30 with TRBJ1-2; D is perhaps TRBD1 (6 bases). Trimming took off 3 bases at V and 2 bases at J, with 16 bases between the two ends. Germline V lookup: CDR1 GTSNPN, CDR2 SVGIG (reference sequence). The CDR3 covers 15 residues. The DNA of the CDR3 is TGTGCCTGGAGCGGGAGGACAGTGTCGAACTATGGCTACACCTTC. The encoded protein is CAWSGRTVSNYGYTF. Full variable domain (rest looked up from reference TRBV30 and TRBJ1-2): SQTIHQWPATLVQPVGSPLSLECTVEGTSNPNLYWYRQAAGRGLQLLFYSVGIGQISSEVPQNLSASRPQDRQFILSSKKLLLSDSGFYLCAWSGRTVSNYGYTFGSGTRLTVV.

In this sample, this clone turned up once. Other nucleotide sequences in the sample specify the same CDR3. J is TRBJ2-5 and V is TRBV18; 15 bases agree with TRBD2. Trimming removed 3 bases from V and 4 bases from J; junction bases left unmatched: 0. Germline V gives CDR1 KGHSH, CDR2 LQKENI. There are 15 residues in the CDR3. The CDR3 DNA reads TGTGCCAGCTCACCGGGACTAGCGGGGGGAGAGACCCAGTACTTC. This sequence encodes CASSPGLAGGETQYF. Full variable domain (rest looked up from reference TRBV18 and TRBJ2-5): NAGVMQNPRHLVRRRGQEARLRCSPMKGHSHVYWYRQLPEEGLKFMVYLQKENIIDESGMPKERFSAEFPKEGPSILRIQQVVRGDSAAYFCASSPGLAGGETQYFGPGTRLLVL.

The CDR3 sequence: CASSIEGVGGNTEAFF. In nucleotides, the CDR3 is TGTGCCAGTAGTATCGAAGGGGTAGGGGGGAACACTGAAGCTTTCTTT. V and J are TRBV19 and TRBJ1-1; tentative D call: TRBD1 (6 bases). The V and J ends lost 3 bases and 1 base respectively, with 15 bases between them. The germline V gene encodes CDR1 LNHDA and CDR2 SQIVND (reference sequence). This CDR3 is 16 amino acids long.

This clone was counted a single time. The V gene is TRBV24-1, the J gene TRBJ2-5; D possibly corresponds to TRBD1 (6 bases). This CDR3 has 15 residues. The germline gives CDR1 KGHDR, CDR2 SFDVKD. The germline V and J ends were trimmed by 4 bases and 5 bases, with 16 bases remaining between them. The CDR3 nucleotides are TGTGCCACCAGTGACACGAGGGGCAGGGGCGAGACCCAGTACTTC. Its protein product is CATSDTRGRGETQYF.

The CDR3 loop is CASSQRGNSNQPQHF. The CDR3 DNA follows: TGTGCCAGCAGCCAGAGGGGGAATAGCAATCAGCCCCAGCATTTT. V is TRBV3-1 (or the pseudogene TRBV3-2) and J is TRBJ1-5; possible D gene TRBD1, 6 bases. Trimming left V 3 bases short and J 0 bases short, with 9 bases between. This CDR3 region has 15 residues. CDR1 is LGHDT, CDR2 YNNKEL, per germline (reference sequence).

This clone has more than one count but fewer than ten. J is TRBJ2-5 and V is TRBV5-1; TRBD2 agrees at 7 bases. The CDR3 is made up of 17 amino acids. With 1 base clipped from V and 3 bases from J, the junction kept 12 bases outside the gene matches. Germline CDR1 reads SGHRS; CDR2 reads YFSETQ. The CDR3: CASSLSRGGVLKETQYF. Written as DNA, the CDR3 is TGCGCCAGCAGCTTGAGCCGCGGGGGAGTCCTTAAAGAGACCCAGTACTTC.

V and J are TRBV7-8 and TRBJ2-1; 7 nucleotides agree with TRBD2. This CDR3 has 15 amino acids. CDR1 and CDR2 (germline): SGHVS, FQNEAQ. The trim removed 0 bases at V and 5 bases at J, leaving 4 bases unmatched. CDR3 sequence (DNA): TGTGCCAGCAGCTTAGCGGGAGGGCGAAACAATGAGCAGTTCTTC. It is translated as CASSLAGGRNNEQFF.

The chain couples TRBV24-1 to TRBJ1-4; D ambiguous. This CDR3 region has 12 residues. V lost 9 bases to trimming and J lost 4 bases, with 8 bases between them. Germline V gene data show CDR1 as KGHDR and CDR2 as SFDVKD. CDR3 in amino acids: CATEGDNEKLFF. The CDR3 nucleotides read TGTGCCACCGAAGGAGATAATGAAAAACTGTTTTTT.

The chain uses TRBV5-4 and TRBJ1-1, with a tentative D call TRBD1 (5 bases). Germline V CDR1 and CDR2: SGHNT, YYREEE (reference sequence). V gave up 4 bases and J gave up 0 bases, with 13 bases separating them. There are 15 residues in the CDR3. The CDR3 DNA reads as TGTGCCAGCAGCCCCCGACAGATCATGAACACTGAAGCTTTCTTT. It encodes CASSPRQIMNTEAFF.

The chain carries TRBV7-6 and TRBJ2-7, with 12 bases lining up with TRBD2. CDR1 and CDR2 (germline): SGHVS, FNYEAQ. V gave up 0 bases and J gave up 2 bases; unmatched junction bases: 2. The CDR3 sequence is 16 residues long. The chain's CDR3 is CASSLAGLAGPYEQYF. CDR3 sequence (DNA): TGTGCCAGCAGCTTAGCGGGACTAGCGGGCCCCTACGAGCAGTACTTC. Supplemented by reference TRBV7-6 and TRBJ2-7, the full variable domain reads GAGVSQSPRYKVTKRGQDVALRCDPISGHVSLYWYRQALGQGPEFLTYFNYEAQQDKSGLPNDRFSAERPEGSISTLTIQRTEQRDSAMYRCASSLAGLAGPYEQYFGPGTRLTVT.

V is TRBV7-9 and J is TRBJ1-1; TRBD1 might be the D (5 bases). The V gene lost 5 bases and the J gene lost 5 bases, with 15 bases spanning the gap. The CDR3 sequence is 14 residues long. Germline CDR1 is SEHNR and CDR2 is FQNEAQ (reference sequence). The CDR3 sequence: CASSDVRGGTEAFF. CDR3 coding DNA: TGTGCCAGCAGCGACGTGAGGGGAGGGACTGAAGCTTTCTTT.

This chain connects TRBV7-9 to TRBJ1-2, with D unresolved. The CDR3 is 14 amino acids. With 4 bases removed from V and 0 bases from J, the gap between germline ends came to 9 bases. Looked up from germline, CDR1 is SEHNR and CDR2 is FQNEAQ (reference sequence). For the CDR3, the DNA is TGTGCCAGCAGCTACGGAGATTCTAACTATGGCTACACCTTC. This gives the protein CASSYGDSNYGYTF.

This clone was counted a single time. This chain connects TRBV7-2 to TRBJ1-1, with no clear D. The V end lost 4 bases, the J end lost 0 bases, and 12 bases lay between the germline ends. CDR3 length equals 15 residues. Per germline, CDR1 SGHTA and CDR2 FQGNSA. In DNA, the CDR3 is TGTGCCAGCAGCTCCCTCGGGGAGGTGAACACTGAAGCTTTCTTT. It yields the protein CASSSLGEVNTEAFF.